These 31 T cell receptor beta chains share one sample of origin, sequenced in a study of T-cell reconstitution after alpha-beta-depleted transplantation in children. Preparation of the TCRbeta library used unique molecular identifiers. TCRdb passed the PCR reads through MiXCR, listing each CDR3 protein once. The table includes about 120,000 distinct CDR3 sequences, about 9.3% detected once. The material sequenced was PBMCs, taken before TCRalphabeta/CD19-depleted stem cell transplant. These receptors were obtained from a boy aged 2-15 years with acute lymphoblastic leukemia, due to receive a stem cell transplant.

Regarding this clonotype: An end of the junction differs from the germline gene, which may be a read error. This rearrangement joins TRBV5-1 to TRBJ2-7; 10 bases fit TRBD2. This CDR3 comprises 16 residues. Germline V CDR1 and CDR2: SGHRS, YFSETQ. CDR3 residues: CASSLDSGRRSHEQYF. In DNA, the CDR3 is TGCGCCAGCAGCCTGGATAGCGGGAGGCGCTCCCACGAGCAGTACTTC. Drawing the rest from reference TRBV5-1 and TRBJ2-7, the complete variable domain is KAGVTQTPRYLIKTRGQQVTLSCSPISGHRSVSWYQQTPGQGLQFLFEYFSETQRNKGNFPGRFSGRQFSNSRSEMNVSTLELGDSALYLCASSLDSGRRSHEQYFGPGTRLTVT.

V is TRBV6-1 and J is TRBJ1-3; a possible D gene is TRBD1 (6 bases). Looked up from germline, CDR1 is MNHNS and CDR2 is SASEGT. Trimming stripped 6 bases from V and 3 bases from J, with 15 bases between. The CDR3 runs to 15 residues. CDR3 coding DNA: TGTGCCAGCAGCCCCTCGGGGGCGGGTGGAAACACCATATATTTT. Protein: CASSPSGAGGNTIYF.

This clonotype was detected ten times or more. This chain uses TRBV5-1 with TRBJ2-6; 12 bases map to TRBD1. Germline V gene data show CDR1 as SGHRS and CDR2 as YFSETQ. The ends lost 6 bases at V and 2 bases at J; junction bases unmatched: 6. The CDR3 covers 17 residues. DNA of the CDR3: TGCGCCAGCAATCCGGGACAGGGGGCGGCTGGGGCCAACGTCCTGACTTTC. Protein product: CASNPGQGAAGANVLTF.

This clonotype was found many times. The chain is built from TRBV12-3 or TRBV12-4 and TRBJ1-2; 8 bases are a match to TRBD1. The CDR3 is made up of 14 amino acids. The junction had 5 bases not matched to a gene; V was cut back by 5 bases and J by 3 bases. CDR3 sequence reads: CASSPQGADYGYTF. The CDR3 DNA sequence: TGTGCCAGCAGTCCCCAGGGGGCGGACTATGGCTACACCTTC.

J is TRBJ1-1 and V is TRBV5-1; weak D call: TRBD1 (5 bases). CDR1 and CDR2 (germline): SGHRS, YFSETQ. The V gene lost 4 bases and the J gene lost 5 bases, with 21 bases spanning the gap. CDR3 length equals 16 residues. The CDR3 region has the DNA TGCGCCAGCAGCGCCTCCGGGACCGCGTTGGTTACTGAAGCTTTCTTT. As protein: CASSASGTALVTEAFF.

This clonotype was counted many times. The rearrangement links TRBV6-1 to TRBJ2-1; 10 nucleotides agree with TRBD1. The CDR3 totals 15 residues. J was trimmed by 2 bases and V by 4 bases; bases with no gene match: 2. The germline V gene has CDR1 MNHNS and CDR2 SASEGT. CDR3: CASSAGQGTYNEQFF. CDR3 DNA: TGTGCCAGCAGTGCGGGACAGGGGACCTACAATGAGCAGTTCTTC.

Points on this clonotype: At one end the junction does not follow the germline gene, possibly because of a read error. V and J are TRBV10-3 and TRBJ2-7, with D unresolved. The CDR3 sequence is 12 residues long. The germline gives CDR1 ENHRY, CDR2 SYGVKD. DNA of the CDR3: TGTGCCATCAGTGAGTCGATCTACGAGCAGCACTTC. This translates into CAISESIYEQHF.

This clonotype was detected ten times or more. The chain carries TRBV20-1 and TRBJ2-7; 10 positions agree with TRBD2. In germline, CDR1 is DFQATT, CDR2 SNEGSKA (reference sequence). The CDR3 contains 15 residues. J was trimmed by 0 bases and V by 6 bases; bases with no gene match: 8. The CDR3 DNA follows: TGCAGTGCGACTAAGACTAGCGGGCACTCCTACGAGCAGTACTTC. It encodes CSATKTSGHSYEQYF.

This clonotype was recorded many times. This chain links TRBV5-6 with TRBJ2-1; no definite D call. This CDR3 is 15 amino acids long. The V gene lost 4 bases and the J gene lost 1 base, with 12 bases spanning the gap. Per the germline V gene, CDR1 is SGHDT and CDR2 is YYEEEE. The CDR3 spells CASSLGGTSYNEQFF. In DNA form, the CDR3 reads TGTGCCAGCAGCCTCGGCGGCACTTCCTACAATGAGCAGTTCTTC.

The chain has TRBV20-1 and TRBJ2-1; D may be TRBD2 (7 bases). The germline V gene has CDR1 DFQATT and CDR2 SNEGSKA (reference sequence). The CDR3 consists of 15 residues. V was clipped by 3 bases and J by 8 bases, with 20 bases between them. The CDR3 DNA sequence: TGCAGTGCTAGGGGCGCGGGGGCCGCGCGCGATGAGCAGTTCTTC. Encoded protein: CSARGAGAARDEQFF.

This chain connects TRBV24-1 to TRBJ2-7; possible D gene TRBD2, 6 bases. The germline V gene encodes CDR1 KGHDR and CDR2 SFDVKD. V was clipped by 1 base and J by 5 bases, with 23 bases between them. This CDR3 has 18 residues. This CDR3 is CATSDFRGRRIKVDEQYF. The DNA of the CDR3 is TGTGCCACCAGTGATTTTCGGGGGAGACGGATTAAGGTCGACGAGCAGTACTTC.

This clonotype was recorded at least ten times. The J gene is TRBJ2-1, the V gene TRBV3-1, with 8 bases aligning to TRBD2. This CDR3 has 18 residues. Germline V gene sequence: CDR1 LGHDT, CDR2 YNNKEL (reference sequence). J was trimmed by 2 bases and V by 0 bases; bases with no gene match: 9. Here the CDR3 reads CASSQELRGLGTYNEQFF. The CDR3, as DNA: TGTGCCAGCAGCCAAGAGCTGCGGGGACTAGGGACCTACAATGAGCAGTTCTTC.

This clonotype occurred a few times. This chain joins TRBV29-1 and TRBJ2-2; D unresolved. Germline loops: CDR1 SQVTM, CDR2 ANQGSEA. The CDR3 totals 15 residues. Trimming stripped 5 bases from V and 2 bases from J, with 15 bases between. CDR3 sequence (DNA): TGCAGCGTTTCTTCAGCCGGGCCTAACACCGGGGAGCTGTTTTTT. It yields the protein CSVSSAGPNTGELFF.

This clonotype was seen many times. The chain is built from TRBV7-2 and TRBJ2-3; 8 bases line up with TRBD1. In germline, CDR1 is SGHTA, CDR2 FQGNSA. The CDR3 totals 16 residues. The trim removed 2 bases at V and 7 bases at J, leaving 11 bases unmatched. For the CDR3, the DNA is TGTGCCAGCAGCTTAATGTCGACAGGGGTCCGCCATACGCAGTATTTT. Encoded protein: CASSLMSTGVRHTQYF.

This clonotype was seen more than once but under ten times. This chain's CDR3 is CASSQGQGFYGYTF. CDR3 coding DNA: TGTGCCAGCAGCCAAGGACAGGGTTTCTATGGCTACACCTTC. V and J are TRBV3-1 and TRBJ1-2, with 7 bases that match TRBD1. The CDR3 runs 14 residues. The junction had 3 bases not matched to a gene; V was cut back by 1 base and J by 4 bases. Per the germline V gene, CDR1 is LGHDT and CDR2 is YNNKEL (reference sequence).

This clonotype was detected ten times or more. The chain employs TRBV20-1 and TRBJ2-7; 7 nucleotides agree with TRBD2. V lost 8 bases to trimming and J lost 0 bases; unmatched junction nucleotides: 7. The CDR3 spans 13 residues. Germline CDR1 is DFQATT and CDR2 is SNEGSKA (reference sequence). CDR3 DNA sequence: TGCAGTCCAAGACCTAGCGGCTCCTACGAGCAGTACTTC. Encoded protein: CSPRPSGSYEQYF.

This clonotype occurred a few times. V and J are TRBV5-6 and TRBJ2-1, with D tentatively TRBD2 (7 bases). Germline CDR1 SGHDT, CDR2 YYEEEE. Between the trimmed V and J ends, which lost 4 bases and 7 bases, there was a span of 27 bases. This CDR3 comprises 18 residues. The CDR3 loop is CASSRSSSGQSLRNEQFF. For the CDR3, the DNA is TGTGCCAGCAGCCGCAGCTCTAGCGGACAGTCCTTGAGGAATGAGCAGTTCTTC.

This clonotype was seen more than once but under ten times. The chain has TRBV28 and TRBJ1-6; unclear D gene. The germline CDR1 and CDR2 sequences are MDHEN and SYDVKM. The CDR3 has 13 residues. Trimming removed 7 bases from V and 3 bases from J, with 7 bases in between. This chain's CDR3 is CASNAGYNSPLHF. The DNA for the CDR3 is TGTGCCAGCAATGCGGGCTATAATTCACCCCTCCACTTT.

This clonotype was counted once. CDR3 residues: CASSFSTSGRETQYF. The DNA of the CDR3 is TGTGCCAGCAGTTTCTCGACTAGCGGGAGGGAGACCCAGTACTTC. The V call is TRBV6-5, the J call TRBJ2-5, with 13 bases that match TRBD2. Losses at the gene ends were 4 bases for V and 5 bases for J; bases not matched to a gene: 4. The CDR3 is 15 amino acids. From germline, CDR1 is MNHEY and CDR2 SVGAGI.

V usage is TRBV6-1 and J usage is TRBJ2-2; D is perhaps TRBD1 (5 bases). V was trimmed by 3 bases and J by 5 bases, leaving 10 bases between them. CDR1 is MNHNS, CDR2 SASEGT, per germline. The CDR3 spans 14 residues. The CDR3 DNA is TGTGCCAGCAGTGATAGCAGGGATACCGGGGAGCTGTTTTTT. Translated: CASSDSRDTGELFF.

This clonotype was counted a few times. The chain has TRBV12-3 or TRBV12-4 and TRBJ2-3; possibly TRBD2 for D (6 bases). CDR3 length: 17 residues. The V gene lost 6 bases and the J gene lost 6 bases, with 25 bases spanning the gap. The CDR3 spells CASSPGGVQTLGDTQYF. In DNA, the CDR3 is TGTGCCAGCAGCCCCGGGGGTGTGCAAACCTTAGGGGATACGCAGTATTTT.

The V call is TRBV20-1, the J call TRBJ2-7; TRBD2 agrees at 9 bases. The CDR3 consists of 14 residues. CDR1 DFQATT and CDR2 SNEGSKA come from the germline V gene (reference sequence). V gave up 3 bases and J gave up 2 bases; unmatched junction bases: 5. The CDR3 sequence: CSASPTSGPYEQYF. DNA of the CDR3: TGCAGTGCTAGTCCGACTAGCGGACCCTACGAGCAGTACTTC.

Only a few counts were recorded for this clonotype. The rearrangement uses TRBV18 and TRBJ1-1, with 7 bases fitting TRBD1. J gave up 10 bases and V 3 bases, and 8 bases lay outside the gene matches. The CDR3 has 13 amino acids. Germline CDR1 KGHSH, CDR2 LQKENI. As DNA, the CDR3 is TGTGCCAGCTCACCCGACAGGGTTGGTATAGCTTTCTTT. This encodes CASSPDRVGIAFF.

The chain uses TRBV7-6 and TRBJ2-2, with 12 positions matching TRBD2. The CDR3 is made up of 17 amino acids. Germline V gives CDR1 SGHVS, CDR2 FNYEAQ. Trimming cost V 2 bases and J 5 bases; bases outside gene matches: 6. In DNA form, the CDR3 reads TGTGCCAGCAGCTTAACCAGGACTAGCGGGAATACCGGGGAGCTGTTTTTT. It encodes CASSLTRTSGNTGELFF. Full variable domain (outside the CDR3, taken from reference TRBV7-6 and TRBJ2-2): GAGVSQSPRYKVTKRGQDVALRCDPISGHVSLYWYRQALGQGPEFLTYFNYEAQQDKSGLPNDRFSAERPEGSISTLTIQRTEQRDSAMYRCASSLTRTSGNTGELFFGEGSRLTVL.

This chain connects TRBV18 to TRBJ2-6, with TRBD2 as a possible D gene (6 bases). The CDR3 totals 15 residues. Germline CDR1 KGHSH, CDR2 LQKENI. Trimming left V 6 bases short and J 0 bases short, with 9 bases between. In DNA form, the CDR3 reads TGTGCCAGCTCCCAGACTAGCTCTGGGGCCAACGTCCTGACTTTC. Amino acid sequence: CASSQTSSGANVLTF.

The genes are TRBV5-1 and TRBJ2-7; the D gene is possibly TRBD1 (6 bases). Trimming pared 2 bases from V and 4 bases from J, leaving 13 bases between. The CDR3 covers 14 residues. Germline V gives CDR1 SGHRS, CDR2 YFSETQ. DNA of the CDR3: TGCGCCAGCAGCTTCGGGACACCACAGTACGAGCAGTACTTC. Protein sequence: CASSFGTPQYEQYF.

This clonotype has at least ten counts. The CDR3 DNA follows: TGCAGTGCTCCTTTTACTGTAGACAATGAGCAGTTCTTC. Translation gives CSAPFTVDNEQFF. The rearrangement joins TRBV20-1 to TRBJ2-1; D call uncertain. V was trimmed by 5 bases and J by 5 bases, leaving 13 bases between them. The CDR3 covers 13 residues. Germline lookup yields CDR1 DFQATT and CDR2 SNEGSKA (reference sequence).

There are many counts of this clonotype. The chain carries TRBV29-1 and TRBJ2-5, with D tentatively TRBD1 or TRBD2 (5 bases each). This CDR3 spans 16 amino acids. Trimming removed 2 bases from V and 0 bases from J, with 16 bases in between. Per germline, CDR1 SQVTM and CDR2 ANQGSEA. The CDR3 reads CSVESRDGKYQETQYF. The CDR3 bases are TGCAGCGTTGAATCCCGGGACGGAAAGTACCAAGAGACCCAGTACTTC.

This clonotype turned up a few times. This may come from a read error, since a much larger clone is one base off. This sequence joins TRBV15 and TRBJ1-2, with D hard to call. The V and J ends lost 3 bases and 6 bases respectively, with 14 bases between them. The CDR3 runs to 14 residues. The germline CDR1 and CDR2 sequences are LNHNV and YYDKDF (reference sequence). Here the CDR3 DNA reads TGTGCCACCAGCAGGGACTTCAGTGGAGATGGCTACACCTTC. Residues: CATSRDFSGDGYTF.

Many counts were recorded for this clonotype. The chain is built from TRBV20-1 and TRBJ1-5, with 10 bases that match TRBD1. Germline CDR1 reads DFQATT; CDR2 reads SNEGSKA (reference sequence). The CDR3 sequence is 16 residues long. V was clipped by 6 bases and J by 6 bases; unmatched bases: 14. CDR3 in DNA: TGCAGTGCCACCCCAGGACAGGGGGTTTTAAGTCAGCCCCAGCATTTT. As protein: CSATPGQGVLSQPQHF.

The V gene is TRBV6-5, the J gene TRBJ2-5; maybe TRBD2 (5 bases). The V and J ends lost 2 bases and 2 bases respectively, with 12 bases between them. The V gene's germline CDR1 is MNHEY and CDR2 SVGAGI. The CDR3 has 15 amino acids. In nucleotides, the CDR3 is TGTGCCAGCAGTTACGCGGGTCCACCTCAAGAGACCCAGTACTTC. Translation: CASSYAGPPQETQYF.